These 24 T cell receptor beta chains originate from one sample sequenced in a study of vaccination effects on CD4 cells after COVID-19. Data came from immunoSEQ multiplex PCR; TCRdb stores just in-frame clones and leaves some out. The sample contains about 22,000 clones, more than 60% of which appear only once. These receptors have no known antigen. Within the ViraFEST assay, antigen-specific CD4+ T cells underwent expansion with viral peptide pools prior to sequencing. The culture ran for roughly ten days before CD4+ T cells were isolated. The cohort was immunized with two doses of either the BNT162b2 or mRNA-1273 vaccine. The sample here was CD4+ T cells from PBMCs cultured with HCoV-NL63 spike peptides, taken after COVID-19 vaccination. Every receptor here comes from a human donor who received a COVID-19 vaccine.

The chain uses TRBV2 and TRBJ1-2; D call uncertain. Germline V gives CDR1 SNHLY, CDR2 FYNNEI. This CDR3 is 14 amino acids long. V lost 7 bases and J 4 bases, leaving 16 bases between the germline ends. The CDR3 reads CASTVTTGFYGYTF. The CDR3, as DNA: TGTGCCAGCACAGTAACGACGGGATTCTATGGCTACACCTTC.

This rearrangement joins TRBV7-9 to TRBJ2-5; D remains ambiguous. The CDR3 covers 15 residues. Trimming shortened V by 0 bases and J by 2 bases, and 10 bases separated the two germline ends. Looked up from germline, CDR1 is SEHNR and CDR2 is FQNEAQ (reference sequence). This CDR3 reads CASSLAEVLQETQYF. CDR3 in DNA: TGTGCCAGCAGCTTAGCCGAGGTTTTACAAGAGACCCAGTACTTC. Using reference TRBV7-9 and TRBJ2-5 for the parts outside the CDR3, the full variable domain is DTGVSQNPRHKITKRGQNVTFRCDPISEHNRLYWYRQTLGQGPEFLTYFQNEAQLEKSRLLSDRFSAERPKGSFSTLEIQRTEQGDSAMYLCASSLAEVLQETQYFGPGTRLLVL.

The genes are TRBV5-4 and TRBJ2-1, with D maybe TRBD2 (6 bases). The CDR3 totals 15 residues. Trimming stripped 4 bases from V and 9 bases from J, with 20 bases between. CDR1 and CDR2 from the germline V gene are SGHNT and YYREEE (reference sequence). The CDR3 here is CASSQGGTTDSEQFF. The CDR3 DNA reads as TGTGCCAGCAGCCAAGGCGGGACCACCGACAGTGAGCAGTTCTTC.

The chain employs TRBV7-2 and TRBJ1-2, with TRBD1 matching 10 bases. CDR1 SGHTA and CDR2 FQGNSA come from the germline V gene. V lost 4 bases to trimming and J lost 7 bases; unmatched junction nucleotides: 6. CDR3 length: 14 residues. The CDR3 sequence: CASSSGTGDFGYTF. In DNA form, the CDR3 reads TGTGCCAGCAGCTCCGGGACAGGGGATTTTGGCTACACCTTC.

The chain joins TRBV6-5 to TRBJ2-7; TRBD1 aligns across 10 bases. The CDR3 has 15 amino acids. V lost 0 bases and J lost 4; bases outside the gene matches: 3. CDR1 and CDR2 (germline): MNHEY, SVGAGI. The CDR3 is CASSYSGTGVYEQYF. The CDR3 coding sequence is TGTGCCAGCAGTTACTCGGGGACAGGGGTGTACGAGCAGTACTTC.

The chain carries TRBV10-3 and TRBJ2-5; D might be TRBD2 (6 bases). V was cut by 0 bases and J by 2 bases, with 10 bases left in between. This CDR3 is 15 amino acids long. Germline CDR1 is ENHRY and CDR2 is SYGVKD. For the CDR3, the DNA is TGTGCCATCAGTGAGTCGACGGGGAGGCAAGAGACCCAGTACTTC. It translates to CAISESTGRQETQYF.

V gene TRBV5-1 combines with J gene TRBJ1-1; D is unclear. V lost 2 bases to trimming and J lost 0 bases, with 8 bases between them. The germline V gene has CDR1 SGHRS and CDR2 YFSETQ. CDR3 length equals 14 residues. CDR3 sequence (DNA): TGCGCCAGCAGCTTTACGGGATTGAACACTGAAGCTTTCTTT. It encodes CASSFTGLNTEAFF.

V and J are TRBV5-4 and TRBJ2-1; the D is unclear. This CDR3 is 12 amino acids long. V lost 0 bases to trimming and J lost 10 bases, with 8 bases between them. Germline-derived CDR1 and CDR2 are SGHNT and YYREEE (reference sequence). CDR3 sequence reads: CASSLVVGEQFF. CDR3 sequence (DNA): TGTGCCAGCAGCTTGGTAGTAGGGGAGCAGTTCTTC.

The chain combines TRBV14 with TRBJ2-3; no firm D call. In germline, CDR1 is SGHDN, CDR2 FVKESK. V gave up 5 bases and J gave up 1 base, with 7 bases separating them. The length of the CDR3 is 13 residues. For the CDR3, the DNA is TGTGCCAGCAGCTTTTACGGCACAGATACGCAGTATTTT. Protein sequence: CASSFYGTDTQYF.

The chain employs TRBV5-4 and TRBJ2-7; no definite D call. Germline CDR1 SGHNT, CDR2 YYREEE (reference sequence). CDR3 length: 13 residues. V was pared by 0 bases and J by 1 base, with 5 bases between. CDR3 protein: CASSLAGSYEQYF. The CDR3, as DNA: TGTGCCAGCAGCTTGGCAGGTTCCTACGAGCAGTACTTC.

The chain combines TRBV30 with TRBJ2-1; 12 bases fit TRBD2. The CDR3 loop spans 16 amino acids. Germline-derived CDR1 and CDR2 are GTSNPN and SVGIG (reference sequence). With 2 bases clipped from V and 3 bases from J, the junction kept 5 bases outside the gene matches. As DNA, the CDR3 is TGTGCCTGGAGTCGACTAGCGGGAGCACACTACAATGAGCAGTTCTTC. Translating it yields CAWSRLAGAHYNEQFF.

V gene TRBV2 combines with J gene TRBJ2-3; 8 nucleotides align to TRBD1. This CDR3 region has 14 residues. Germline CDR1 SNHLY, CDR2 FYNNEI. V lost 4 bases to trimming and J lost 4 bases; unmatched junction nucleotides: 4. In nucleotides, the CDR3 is TGTGCCAGCAGTGTCGGCAGGGGGCCAGATACGCAGTATTTT. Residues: CASSVGRGPDTQYF.

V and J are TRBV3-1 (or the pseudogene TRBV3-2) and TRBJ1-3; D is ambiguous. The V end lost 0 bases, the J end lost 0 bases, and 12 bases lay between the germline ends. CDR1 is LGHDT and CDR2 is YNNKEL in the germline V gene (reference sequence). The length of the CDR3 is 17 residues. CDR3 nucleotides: TGTGCCAGCAGCCAAGATGGGTTCACATACTCTGGAAACACCATATATTTT. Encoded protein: CASSQDGFTYSGNTIYF.

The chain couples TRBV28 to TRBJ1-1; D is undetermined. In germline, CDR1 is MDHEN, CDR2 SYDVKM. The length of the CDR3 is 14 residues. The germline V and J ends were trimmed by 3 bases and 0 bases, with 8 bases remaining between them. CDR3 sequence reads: CASSLGKMNTEAFF. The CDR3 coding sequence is TGTGCCAGCAGTTTGGGGAAGATGAACACTGAAGCTTTCTTT.

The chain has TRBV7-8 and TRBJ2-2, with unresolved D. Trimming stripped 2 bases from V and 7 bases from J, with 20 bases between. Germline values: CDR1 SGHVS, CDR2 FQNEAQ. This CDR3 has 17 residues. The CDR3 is CASSLSAQGIGVGELFF. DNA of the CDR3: TGTGCCAGCAGCTTATCCGCACAAGGGATAGGAGTCGGGGAGCTGTTTTTT.

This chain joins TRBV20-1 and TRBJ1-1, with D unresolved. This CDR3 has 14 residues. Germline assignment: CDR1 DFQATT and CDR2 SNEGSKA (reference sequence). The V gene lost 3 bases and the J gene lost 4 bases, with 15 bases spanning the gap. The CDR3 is CSASRQESSTEAFF. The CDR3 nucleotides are TGCAGTGCTAGTCGGCAGGAGTCTAGCACTGAAGCTTTCTTT.

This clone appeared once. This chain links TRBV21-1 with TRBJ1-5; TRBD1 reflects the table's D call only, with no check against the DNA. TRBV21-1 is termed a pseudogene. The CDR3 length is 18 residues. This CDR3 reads CASNPDGQGPRGNQPQHF. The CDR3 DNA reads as TGTGCCAGCAACCCGGATGGACAGGGCCCCCGGGGCAATCAGCCCCAGCATTTT.

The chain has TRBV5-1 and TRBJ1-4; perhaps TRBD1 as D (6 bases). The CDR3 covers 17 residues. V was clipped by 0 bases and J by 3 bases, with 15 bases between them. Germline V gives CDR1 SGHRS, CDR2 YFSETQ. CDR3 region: CASSLVGISGANEKLFF. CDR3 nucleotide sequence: TGCGCCAGCAGCTTGGTAGGCATTTCAGGGGCTAATGAAAAACTGTTTTTT.

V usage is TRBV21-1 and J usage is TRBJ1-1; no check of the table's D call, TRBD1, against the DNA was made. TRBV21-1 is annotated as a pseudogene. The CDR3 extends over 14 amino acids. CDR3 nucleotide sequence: TGTGCCAGTTTCAACGGATGGGCGAACACTGAAGCTTTCTTT. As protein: CASFNGWANTEAFF.

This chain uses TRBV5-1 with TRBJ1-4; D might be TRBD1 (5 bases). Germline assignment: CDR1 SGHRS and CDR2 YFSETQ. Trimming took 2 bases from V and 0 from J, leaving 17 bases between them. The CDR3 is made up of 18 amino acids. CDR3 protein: CASSLSGRTFATNEKLFF. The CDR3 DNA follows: TGCGCCAGCAGCTTATCGGGACGGACCTTTGCAACTAATGAAAAACTGTTTTTT.

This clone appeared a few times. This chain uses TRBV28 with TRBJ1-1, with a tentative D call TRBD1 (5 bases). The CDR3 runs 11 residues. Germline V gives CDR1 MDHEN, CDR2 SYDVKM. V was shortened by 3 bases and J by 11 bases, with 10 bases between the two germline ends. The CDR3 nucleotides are TGTGCCAGCAGTTTCAGGCGGGGGGCTTTCTTT. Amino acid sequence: CASSFRRGAFF. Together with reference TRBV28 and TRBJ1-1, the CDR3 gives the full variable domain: DVKVTQSSRYLVKRTGEKVFLECVQDMDHENMFWYRQDPGLGLRLIYFSYDVKMKEKGDIPEGYSVSREKKERFSLILESASTNQTSMYLCASSFRRGAFFGQGTRLTVV.

For the CDR3, the DNA is TGCGCCAGCAGCCCGAAGGGGGCAGCTAATGAAAAACTGTTTTTT. This codes for CASSPKGAANEKLFF. The chain employs TRBV5-1 and TRBJ1-4; 7 bases fit TRBD1. The germline gives CDR1 SGHRS, CDR2 YFSETQ. V lost 4 bases and J lost 3; bases outside the gene matches: 6. The CDR3 totals 15 residues.

CDR3 sequence reads: CASTLSAASYEQYF. DNA of the CDR3: TGTGCCAGCACCCTCTCGGCAGCCTCCTACGAGCAGTACTTC. The rearrangement links TRBV7-9 to TRBJ2-7; D uncertain. V lost 7 bases and J 0 bases, leaving 13 bases between the germline ends. This CDR3 is 14 amino acids long. Per germline, CDR1 SEHNR and CDR2 FQNEAQ (reference sequence).

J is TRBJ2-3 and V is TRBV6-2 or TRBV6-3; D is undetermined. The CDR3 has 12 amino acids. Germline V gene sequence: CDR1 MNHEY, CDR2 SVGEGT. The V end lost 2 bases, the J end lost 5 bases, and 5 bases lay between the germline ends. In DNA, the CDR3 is TGTGCCAGCAGTTACCCGGTAGATACGCAGTATTTT. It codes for CASSYPVDTQYF.